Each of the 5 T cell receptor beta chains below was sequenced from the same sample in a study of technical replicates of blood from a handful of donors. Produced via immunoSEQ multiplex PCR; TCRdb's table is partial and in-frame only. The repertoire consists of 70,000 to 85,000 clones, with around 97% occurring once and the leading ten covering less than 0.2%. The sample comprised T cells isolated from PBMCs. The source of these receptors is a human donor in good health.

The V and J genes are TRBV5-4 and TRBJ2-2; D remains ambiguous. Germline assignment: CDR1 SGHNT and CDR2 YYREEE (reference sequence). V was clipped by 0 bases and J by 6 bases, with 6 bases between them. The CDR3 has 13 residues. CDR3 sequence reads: CASSLAQSGELFF. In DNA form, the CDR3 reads TGTGCCAGCAGCTTGGCCCAATCCGGGGAGCTGTTTTTT.

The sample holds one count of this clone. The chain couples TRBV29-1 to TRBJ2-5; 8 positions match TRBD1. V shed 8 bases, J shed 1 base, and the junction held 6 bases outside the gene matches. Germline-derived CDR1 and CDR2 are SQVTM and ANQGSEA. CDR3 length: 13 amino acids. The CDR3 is CSTEGQVQETQYF. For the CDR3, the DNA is TGCAGCACCGAGGGACAGGTCCAAGAGACCCAGTACTTC.

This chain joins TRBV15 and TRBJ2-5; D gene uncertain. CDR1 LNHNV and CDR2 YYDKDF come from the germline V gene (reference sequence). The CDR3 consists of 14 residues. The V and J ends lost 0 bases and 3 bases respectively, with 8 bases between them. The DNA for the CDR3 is TGTGCCACCAGCAGAGATACGGGTAAAGAGACCCAGTACTTC. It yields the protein CATSRDTGKETQYF. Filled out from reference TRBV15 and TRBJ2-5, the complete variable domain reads DAMVIQNPRYQVTQFGKPVTLSCSQTLNHNVMYWYQQKSSQAPKLLFHYYDKDFNNEADTPDNFQSRRPNTSFCFLDIRSPGLGDTAMYLCATSRDTGKETQYFGPGTRLLVL.

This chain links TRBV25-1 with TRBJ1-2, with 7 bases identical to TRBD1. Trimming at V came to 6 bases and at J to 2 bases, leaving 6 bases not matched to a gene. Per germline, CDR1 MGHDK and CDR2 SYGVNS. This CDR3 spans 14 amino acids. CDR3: CASRRGQPNYGYTF. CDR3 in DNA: TGTGCCAGCAGGAGGGGACAGCCCAACTATGGCTACACCTTC.

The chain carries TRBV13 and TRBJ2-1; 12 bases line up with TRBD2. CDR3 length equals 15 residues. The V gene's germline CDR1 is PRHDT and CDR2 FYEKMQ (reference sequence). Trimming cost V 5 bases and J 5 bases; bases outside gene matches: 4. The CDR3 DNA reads TGTGCCAGCAGCCCCGGACTAGCGGGAAACAATGAGCAGTTCTTC. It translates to CASSPGLAGNNEQFF. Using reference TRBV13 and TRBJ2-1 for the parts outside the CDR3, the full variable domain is AAGVIQSPRHLIKEKRETATLKCYPIPRHDTVYWYQQGPGQDPQFLISFYEKMQSDKGSIPDRFSAQQFSDYHSELNMSSLELGDSALYFCASSPGLAGNNEQFFGPGTRLTVL.